This T cell receptor beta chain was identified in a study of shared clonotypes between healthy human individuals. Study-wide results and caveats: Larger estimated richness was generally recorded for naive subsets relative to memory subsets.

Here immunoSEQ multiplex PCR was the method, and the copy in TCRdb shows in-frame clones only, minus some. The repertoire consists of about 2.5 million clones, with less than 95% occurring once and the leading ten covering approximately 0.39%. With respect to this clone: No antigen is known for it.

Deletions cut 1 base from V and 2 bases from J, with 22 bases between. There are 19 residues in the CDR3. Germline V gives CDR1 SGDLS, CDR2 YYNGEE. Material for sequencing was naive CD4+ T cells from PBMCs. As for subset: CD45RA+ positively selected. The sequence derives from a young man in good health. Some clones in this sample may be carry-over from other donors' samples. The gene calls are TRBV9 and TRBJ2-1, with D unresolved. The CDR3 region is CASSVRVSRPLKPYNEQFF. In nucleotides, the CDR3 is TGTGCCAGCAGCGTACGGGTCTCCAGACCGCTAAAACCCTACAATGAGCAGTTCTTC. The entire variable domain, with the rest obtained from reference TRBV9 and TRBJ2-1, is as follows: DSGVTQTPKHLITATGQRVTLRCSPRSGDLSVYWYQQSLDQGLQFLIQYYNGEERAKGNILERFSAQQFPDLHSELNLSSLELGDSALYFCASSVRVSRPLKPYNEQFFGPGTRLTVL.